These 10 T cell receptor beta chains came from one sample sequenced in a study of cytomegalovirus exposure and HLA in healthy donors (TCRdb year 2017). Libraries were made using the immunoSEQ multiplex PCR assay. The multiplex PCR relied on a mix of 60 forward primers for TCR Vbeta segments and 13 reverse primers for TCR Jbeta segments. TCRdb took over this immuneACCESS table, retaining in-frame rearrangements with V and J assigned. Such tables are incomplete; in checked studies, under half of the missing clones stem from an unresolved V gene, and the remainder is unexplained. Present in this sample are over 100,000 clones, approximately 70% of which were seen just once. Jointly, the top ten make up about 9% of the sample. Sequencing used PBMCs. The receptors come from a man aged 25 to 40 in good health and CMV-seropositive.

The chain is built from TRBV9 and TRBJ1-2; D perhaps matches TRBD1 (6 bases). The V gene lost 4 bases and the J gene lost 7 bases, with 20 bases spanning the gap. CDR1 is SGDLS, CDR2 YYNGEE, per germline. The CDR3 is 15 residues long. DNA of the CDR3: TGTGCCAGCAGCCCCCCAGGGGCGGGTTCAAGTGGCTACACCTTC. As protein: CASSPPGAGSSGYTF.

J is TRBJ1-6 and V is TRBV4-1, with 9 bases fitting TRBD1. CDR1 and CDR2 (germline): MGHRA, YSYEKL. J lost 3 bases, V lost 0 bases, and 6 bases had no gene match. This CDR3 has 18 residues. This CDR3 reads CASSQDSGTGSYNSPLHF. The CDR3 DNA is TGCGCCAGCAGCCAAGATTCCGGGACAGGGAGCTATAATTCACCCCTCCACTTT.

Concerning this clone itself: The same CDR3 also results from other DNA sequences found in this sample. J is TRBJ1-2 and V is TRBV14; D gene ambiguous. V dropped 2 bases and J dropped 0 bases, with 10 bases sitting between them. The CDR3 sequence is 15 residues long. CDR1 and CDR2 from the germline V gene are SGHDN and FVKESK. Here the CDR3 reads CASSQRQTTNYGYTF. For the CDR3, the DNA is TGTGCCAGCAGCCAAAGACAAACCACTAACTATGGCTACACCTTC.

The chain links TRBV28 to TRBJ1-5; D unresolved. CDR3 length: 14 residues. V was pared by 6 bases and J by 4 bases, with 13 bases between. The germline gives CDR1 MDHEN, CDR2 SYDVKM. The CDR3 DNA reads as TGTGCCAGCAGCGCGGGAGGGCGGAATCAGCCCCAGCATTTT. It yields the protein CASSAGGRNQPQHF.

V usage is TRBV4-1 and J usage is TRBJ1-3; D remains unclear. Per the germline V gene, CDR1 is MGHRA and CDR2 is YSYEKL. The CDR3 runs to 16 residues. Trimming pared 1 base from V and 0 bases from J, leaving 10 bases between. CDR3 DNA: TGCGCCAGCAGCCAAGGGGCGCCTCTCTCTGGAAACACCATATATTTT. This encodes CASSQGAPLSGNTIYF.

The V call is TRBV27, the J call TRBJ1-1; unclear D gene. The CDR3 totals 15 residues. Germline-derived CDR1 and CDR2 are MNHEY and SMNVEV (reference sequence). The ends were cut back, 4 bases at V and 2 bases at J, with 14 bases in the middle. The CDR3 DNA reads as TGTGCCAGCAGTTCCCACTCCCCGTTTAACACTGAAGCTTTCTTT. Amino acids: CASSSHSPFNTEAFF.

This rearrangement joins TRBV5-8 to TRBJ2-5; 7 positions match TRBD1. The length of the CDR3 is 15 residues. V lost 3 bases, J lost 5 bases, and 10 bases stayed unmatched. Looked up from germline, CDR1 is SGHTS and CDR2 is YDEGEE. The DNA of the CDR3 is TGTGCCAGCAGCTCACCCAGGGGGATAGTCGAGACCCAGTACTTC. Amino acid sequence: CASSSPRGIVETQYF.

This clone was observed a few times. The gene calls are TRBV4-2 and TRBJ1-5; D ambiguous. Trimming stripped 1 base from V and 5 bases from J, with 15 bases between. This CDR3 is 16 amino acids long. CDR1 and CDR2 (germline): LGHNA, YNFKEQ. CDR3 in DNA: TGTGCCAGCAGCCAAGGGACGGGAGGGTATGATCAGCCCCAGCATTTT. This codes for CASSQGTGGYDQPQHF.

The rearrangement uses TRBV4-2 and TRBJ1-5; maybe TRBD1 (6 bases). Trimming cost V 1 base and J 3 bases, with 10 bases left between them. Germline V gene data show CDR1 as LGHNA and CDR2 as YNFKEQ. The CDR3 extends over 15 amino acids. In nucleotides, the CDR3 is TGTGCCAGCAGCCAAGCAGGACAGACCAATCAGCCCCAGCATTTT. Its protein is CASSQAGQTNQPQHF.

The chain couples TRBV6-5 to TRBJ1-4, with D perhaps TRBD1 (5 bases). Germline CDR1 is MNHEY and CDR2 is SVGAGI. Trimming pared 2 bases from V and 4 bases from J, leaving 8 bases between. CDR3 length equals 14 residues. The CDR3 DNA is TGTGCCAGCAGTTACAATAGGGGTAATGAAAAACTGTTTTTT. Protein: CASSYNRGNEKLFF.